The 18 T cell receptor beta chains below were found in one sample sequenced in a study of cytomegalovirus exposure and HLA in healthy donors. Both 60 Vbeta primers and 13 Jbeta primers went into the PCR. The protocol was immunoSEQ multiplex PCR, while the TCRdb copy is restricted to in-frame clones and leaves out a portion. The sample includes 100,000 to 120,000 clones, roughly three quarters of them seen just once. Input material: PBMCs. The receptors originated from a man aged 25 to 40 in good health and CMV-seropositive.

This clone appeared once. V gene TRBV6-1 combines with J gene TRBJ1-4; 10 positions match TRBD1. Germline CDR1 and CDR2: MNHNS and SASEGT. The CDR3 extends over 16 amino acids. J was trimmed by 8 bases and V by 1 base; bases with no gene match: 7. The CDR3 is CASSEGGGTGEEKLFF. DNA of the CDR3: TGTGCCAGCAGTGAAGGAGGAGGGACAGGGGAAGAAAAACTGTTTTTT.

The chain joins TRBV19 to TRBJ1-2; D is ambiguous. Germline V gene data show CDR1 as LNHDA and CDR2 as SQIVND (reference sequence). Trimming stripped 4 bases from V and 0 bases from J, with 15 bases between. The CDR3 spans 16 residues. The chain's CDR3 is CASSTRHQRANYGYTF. CDR3 DNA sequence: TGTGCCAGTAGTACCCGACACCAAAGAGCTAACTATGGCTACACCTTC.

This chain links TRBV11-2 with TRBJ1-5; D is perhaps TRBD1 (5 bases). V was trimmed by 5 bases and J by 4 bases, leaving 15 bases between them. This CDR3 contains 15 residues. Germline values: CDR1 SGHAT, CDR2 FQNNGV. CDR3 sequence reads: CASSLTGGRNQPQHF. The CDR3 DNA sequence: TGTGCCAGCAGCCTTACGGGGGGACGAAATCAGCCCCAGCATTTT.

The V and J genes are TRBV15 and TRBJ1-4, with TRBD1 as a possible D gene (5 bases). Germline lookup yields CDR1 LNHNV and CDR2 YYDKDF (reference sequence). The CDR3 consists of 15 residues. The V end was cut by 0 bases, the J end by 8 bases, with 13 bases between. CDR3 protein: CATSREGGVKEKLFF. CDR3 bases: TGTGCCACCAGCAGAGAGGGGGGGGTTAAGGAAAAACTGTTTTTT.

This rearrangement joins TRBV7-9 to TRBJ2-5, with D tentatively TRBD2 (6 bases). The DNA matches TRBJ2-7 better at its end, which makes the J call doubtful. Germline loops: CDR1 SEHNR, CDR2 FQNEAQ (reference sequence). The length of the CDR3 is 15 residues. The CDR3 reads CASSLGRGLTYEQYF. CDR3 sequence (DNA): TGTGCCAGCAGCTTAGGGCGGGGCCTCACCTACGAGCAGTACTTC.

This sequence joins TRBV2 and TRBJ2-7; maybe TRBD1 (5 bases). The V end lost 6 bases, the J end lost 7 bases, and 13 bases lay between the germline ends. Looked up from germline, CDR1 is SNHLY and CDR2 is FYNNEI. The CDR3 is 12 residues long. CDR3 residues: CASSGQSREQYF. The CDR3 region has the DNA TGTGCCAGCAGCGGACAATCGCGGGAGCAGTACTTC.

The genes are TRBV27 and TRBJ2-3, with TRBD2 matching 12 bases. Germline assignment: CDR1 MNHEY and CDR2 SMNVEV (reference sequence). The CDR3 has 16 amino acids. The V gene end was trimmed by 5 bases and the J gene end by 4 bases; junction bases not matched to a gene: 7. The CDR3 nucleotides read TGTGCCAGCAGTCCTCTAGCGGGGGGGCCCCCAGATACGCAGTATTTT. It encodes CASSPLAGGPPDTQYF.

The chain's CDR3 is CASSDRRTDTQYF. The CDR3 DNA reads as TGTGCCAGCAGCGACAGACGCACAGATACGCAGTATTTT. The rearrangement joins TRBV9 to TRBJ2-3; D is uncertain. CDR1 SGDLS and CDR2 YYNGEE come from the germline V gene. This CDR3 region has 13 residues. The V gene lost 3 bases and the J gene lost 1 base, with 6 bases spanning the gap.

V usage is TRBV5-6 and J usage is TRBJ1-5; D uncertain. From germline, CDR1 is SGHDT and CDR2 YYEEEE. The CDR3 covers 11 residues. V lost 2 bases, J lost 6 bases, and 3 bases lay in between. The CDR3 DNA reads TGTGCCAGCAGCTTCTGTCAGCCCCAGCATTTT. Protein product: CASSFCQPQHF.

The table lists this clone with many counts. V usage is TRBV7-2 and J usage is TRBJ1-4, with D hard to call. This CDR3 comprises 15 residues. Germline V lookup: CDR1 SGHTA, CDR2 FQGNSA. V dropped 4 bases and J dropped 0 bases, with 9 bases sitting between them. The chain's CDR3 is CASSSKAATNEKLFF. The CDR3 nucleotides are TGTGCCAGCAGCTCTAAAGCTGCAACTAATGAAAAACTGTTTTTT.

A single count supports this clone. The gene calls are TRBV11-2 and TRBJ1-2; D may be TRBD1 (5 bases). Per the germline V gene, CDR1 is SGHAT and CDR2 is FQNNGV. The V and J ends lost 6 bases and 7 bases respectively, with 12 bases between them. CDR3 size: 12 residues. This CDR3 is CASSPIGVGYTF. The CDR3 DNA sequence: TGTGCCAGCAGTCCAATAGGGGTTGGCTACACCTTC. The full variable domain, in which reference TRBV11-2 and TRBJ1-2 provide the parts outside the CDR3, is EAGVAQSPRYKIIEKRQSVAFWCNPISGHATLYWYQQILGQGPKLLIQFQNNGVVDDSQLPKDRFSAERLKGVDSTLKIQPAKLEDSAVYLCASSPIGVGYTFGSGTRLTVV.

This chain uses TRBV19 with TRBJ1-2; 11 bases match TRBD1. The CDR3 totals 15 residues. V lost 7 bases and J lost 4; bases outside the gene matches: 8. Germline V gene data show CDR1 as LNHDA and CDR2 as SQIVND (reference sequence). CDR3 region: CASTGQGARIYGYTF. The CDR3 DNA sequence: TGTGCCAGTACCGGACAGGGGGCAAGGATCTATGGCTACACCTTC. The entire variable domain, with the rest obtained from reference TRBV19 and TRBJ1-2, is as follows: DGGITQSPKYLFRKEGQNVTLSCEQNLNHDAMYWYRQDPGQGLRLIYYSQIVNDFQKGDIAEGYSVSREKKESFPLTVTSAQKNPTAFYLCASTGQGARIYGYTFGSGTRLTVV.

This chain's CDR3 is CASRPTGGPNGELFF. CDR3 sequence (DNA): TGTGCCAGCAGACCTACAGGGGGCCCGAACGGGGAGCTGTTTTTT. The gene calls are TRBV7-8 and TRBJ2-2, with TRBD1 matching 9 bases. J was trimmed by 7 bases and V by 6 bases; bases with no gene match: 9. The CDR3 is 15 amino acids. From germline, CDR1 is SGHVS and CDR2 FQNEAQ. The complete variable domain, with remaining parts taken from reference TRBV7-8 and TRBJ2-2, reads GAGVSQSPRYKVAKRGQDVALRCDPISGHVSLFWYQQALGQGPEFLTYFQNEAQLDKSGLPSDRFFAERPEGSVSTLKIQRTQQEDSAVYLCASRPTGGPNGELFFGEGSRLTVL.

As DNA, the CDR3 is TGTGCTAGTGGTTTGGCCCCCTGGAGGGGAAGACCTAGCACAGATACGCAGTATTTT. This translates into CASGLAPWRGRPSTDTQYF. The rearrangement joins TRBV12-5 to TRBJ2-3; perhaps TRBD2 as D (6 bases). Germline CDR1 reads LGHNT; CDR2 reads FRNRAP. The CDR3 is made up of 19 amino acids. V lost 1 base, J lost 0 bases, and 20 bases lay in between.

The J gene is TRBJ2-6, the V gene TRBV13; 7 bases are a match to TRBD2. Germline lookup yields CDR1 PRHDT and CDR2 FYEKMQ (reference sequence). The ends lost 3 bases at V and 0 bases at J; junction bases unmatched: 8. This CDR3 contains 18 residues. CDR3 DNA: TGTGCCAGCAGCTTCCTCTCCGGGGGGTACTCTGGGGCCAACGTCCTGACTTTC. This encodes CASSFLSGGYSGANVLTF.

The V call is TRBV7-2, the J call TRBJ2-5; 8 positions agree with TRBD2. The CDR3 is 16 residues long. V dropped 4 bases and J dropped 1; count of bases not matched to a gene: 8. In germline, CDR1 is SGHTA, CDR2 FQGNSA. CDR3: CASSYSGAGSQETQYF. CDR3 DNA: TGTGCCAGCAGCTATAGCGGGGCGGGGTCCCAAGAGACCCAGTACTTC. The complete variable domain, with remaining parts taken from reference TRBV7-2 and TRBJ2-5, reads GAGVSQSPSNKVTEKGKDVELRCDPISGHTALYWYRQSLGQGLEFLIYFQGNSAPDKSGLPSDRFSAERTGGSVSTLTIQRTQQEDSAVYLCASSYSGAGSQETQYFGPGTRLLVL.

This chain uses TRBV7-8 with TRBJ1-3; 9 nucleotides align to TRBD1. CDR3 size: 17 residues. Germline values: CDR1 SGHVS, CDR2 FQNEAQ. V shed 5 bases and J 7 bases; nucleotides not matched to a gene: 15. The CDR3 reads CASSTDRTGDVRNTIYF. CDR3 nucleotide sequence: TGTGCCAGCAGCACCGACCGGACAGGGGATGTTCGGAACACCATATATTTT. Together with reference TRBV7-8 and TRBJ1-3, the CDR3 gives the full variable domain: GAGVSQSPRYKVAKRGQDVALRCDPISGHVSLFWYQQALGQGPEFLTYFQNEAQLDKSGLPSDRFFAERPEGSVSTLKIQRTQQEDSAVYLCASSTDRTGDVRNTIYFGEGSWLTVV.

This rearrangement joins TRBV10-1 to TRBJ1-5, with D possibly TRBD1 on 6 matching bases. Trimming pared 9 bases from V and 0 bases from J, leaving 18 bases between. Per germline, CDR1 WNHNN and CDR2 SYGVQD (reference sequence). The CDR3 is 16 residues long. The CDR3: CARVWGTLNSNQPQHF. CDR3 DNA sequence: TGCGCCAGAGTGTGGGGGACATTGAATAGCAATCAGCCCCAGCATTTT.